A single sample is the source of the 9 T cell receptor beta chains below, sequenced in a study of blood T cell repertoires in COVID-19. The method was immunoSEQ multiplex PCR; TCRdb's version includes in-frame clones alone and lacks a portion of them. The table lists 150,000 to 200,000 clones, 80% to 90% of them singletons, with 14% in the top ten. The sequenced sample was peripheral blood. The receptors were sampled from a young man with active or convalescent COVID-19.

On this clone itself: Distinct nucleotide sequences in the sample also encode this CDR3. This rearrangement joins TRBV6-5 to TRBJ1-1; weak D call: TRBD1 (5 bases). Germline CDR1 MNHEY, CDR2 SVGAGI. The CDR3 consists of 15 residues. Trimming removed 0 bases at V and 0 bases at J, with 8 bases between. CDR3 DNA sequence: TGTGCCAGCAGTTACTCGACAGACCTGAACACTGAAGCTTTCTTT. Translation gives CASSYSTDLNTEAFF.

The V gene is TRBV30, the J gene TRBJ1-1; D is undetermined. Germline CDR1 and CDR2: GTSNPN and SVGIG (reference sequence). CDR3 size: 12 residues. Trimming removed 4 bases from V and 11 bases from J, with 17 bases in between. Here the CDR3 reads CAWNRETLNAFF. CDR3 sequence (DNA): TGTGCCTGGAACCGGGAAACACTGAACGCTTTCTTT. The full variable domain, in which reference TRBV30 and TRBJ1-1 provide the parts outside the CDR3, is SQTIHQWPATLVQPVGSPLSLECTVEGTSNPNLYWYRQAAGRGLQLLFYSVGIGQISSEVPQNLSASRPQDRQFILSSKKLLLSDSGFYLCAWNRETLNAFFGQGTRLTVV.

The chain carries TRBV24-1 and TRBJ1-2; 8 nucleotides align to TRBD1. Unmatched junction bases numbered 12, after V lost 2 bases and J lost 11 bases. Germline V gives CDR1 KGHDR, CDR2 SFDVKD. The length of the CDR3 is 15 residues. The CDR3 DNA sequence: TGTGCCACCAGTGATTCGACAAACGACAGGGGACGATACACCTTC. This codes for CATSDSTNDRGRYTF.

This sequence joins TRBV11-2 and TRBJ2-5, with D possibly being TRBD1 (6 bases). CDR3 length: 15 residues. CDR1 is SGHAT and CDR2 is FQNNGV in the germline V gene. V was trimmed by 4 bases and J by 1 base, leaving 13 bases between them. The chain's CDR3 is CASSSRTVTQETQYF. CDR3 coding DNA: TGTGCCAGCAGCTCCCGGACAGTTACCCAAGAGACCCAGTACTTC.

The chain couples TRBV19 to TRBJ1-5; TRBD1 aligns across 7 bases. This CDR3 has 14 amino acids. The J segment lost 8 bases and the V segment lost 7 bases, leaving 11 bases of the junction unmatched. Germline V gene sequence: CDR1 LNHDA, CDR2 SQIVND (reference sequence). CDR3 sequence (DNA): TGTGCCAGTAATCTACAGGGGAGGTCGGAGCCCCAGCATTTT. Protein sequence: CASNLQGRSEPQHF.

The rearrangement joins TRBV3-1 (or the pseudogene TRBV3-2) to TRBJ2-5; the match to TRBD1 covers 7 bases. With V trimmed by 1 base and J by 1 base, 3 bases remained unmatched. The CDR3 runs to 15 residues. CDR1 is LGHDT and CDR2 is YNNKEL in the germline V gene (reference sequence). The CDR3 bases are TGTGCCAGCAGCCAAGTGGACAGGCCCCAAGAGACCCAGTACTTC. Residues: CASSQVDRPQETQYF.

This chain connects TRBV5-4 to TRBJ1-2, with D possibly matching TRBD1 (6 bases). Trimming removed 4 bases from V and 2 bases from J, with 9 bases in between. The CDR3 runs to 13 residues. The germline gives CDR1 SGHNT, CDR2 YYREEE (reference sequence). CDR3 sequence: CASSPDSNYGYTF. The CDR3 nucleotides are TGTGCCAGCAGCCCGGACAGCAACTATGGCTACACCTTC.

V usage is TRBV7-6 and J usage is TRBJ1-1; possible D gene TRBD1, 6 bases. Germline-derived CDR1 and CDR2 are SGHVS and FNYEAQ. The V gene lost 5 bases and the J gene lost 7 bases, with 29 bases spanning the gap. This CDR3 is 18 amino acids long. As DNA, the CDR3 is TGTGCCAGCAGCCCCGAGAACGGGGGGCTGGGGCACGGAAATGAAGCTTTCTTT. Amino acids: CASSPENGGLGHGNEAFF.

The rearrangement joins TRBV6-5 to TRBJ2-1, with TRBD2 matching over 8 bases. The germline V gene has CDR1 MNHEY and CDR2 SVGAGI. V shed 9 bases and J 6 bases; nucleotides not matched to a gene: 10. This CDR3 region has 14 residues. DNA of the CDR3: TGTGCCAGGCTTCACGGGAGGGCCCTCAATGAGCAGTTCTTC. It is translated as CARLHGRALNEQFF.